The clone carrying this TCR beta chain was counted a few times. Its specificity is not known. These data originate in a study of response to subunit inactivated influenza vaccine. Overall study findings and caveats: The authors proposed limited new T cell recruitment per seasonal influenza vaccination.

TCRdb re-derived calls from the RT-PCR reads in MiXCR, one entry per CDR3 protein. The table shows around 580,000 distinct CDR3 sequences, with about 15% occurring only once. The germline V gene has CDR1 LGHNA and CDR2 YNFKEQ. Trimming at V came to 3 bases and at J to 4 bases, leaving 6 bases not matched to a gene. The CDR3 is 14 residues long. The chain uses TRBV4-2 and TRBJ2-7; TRBD1 agrees at 7 bases. The specimen comprised PBMCs from blood, sampled 12 days after vaccination. The origin of this receptor is a man over 45 who received an inactivated influenza vaccine. In DNA, the CDR3 is TGTGCCAGCAGCCAGAACCGGGACAGATACGAGCAGTACTTC. It specifies CASSQNRDRYEQYF.